These T cell receptor beta chains were read from a single sample in a study of cytomegalovirus exposure and HLA in healthy donors. Some clones are missing from TCRdb's copy, which holds only in-frame ones; the method was immunoSEQ multiplex PCR. The sample lists roughly 120,000 clones; 76% were seen once. Specimen: PBMCs. The receptor source for this set is a man aged 50 to 60 in good health and CMV-seronegative. CDR3s include the opening cysteine and the closing phenylalanine or tryptophan. The D gene is left open where the match is weak. Not every row has a clone size; where given, it reads once, few, many or a size class.

v_call	d_call	clone_size	j_call	cdr3_aa
TRBV5-1	-	-	TRBJ1-2	CASSQGRLNYGYTF
TRBV7-9	-	-	TRBJ1-2	CSSSSSRGTPTYNYGYTF
TRBV27	TRBD1	-	TRBJ2-2	CASSRTGASRELFF
TRBV30	-	-	TRBJ2-3	CAWSVGSHTDTQYF
TRBV19	TRBD2	few	TRBJ2-7	CASSPRAGGKPYEQYF
TRBV28	-	few	TRBJ1-2	CASRDNSGGYGYTF
TRBV7-2	TRBD1	few	TRBJ1-2	CASSLATGQGVSGGYTF
TRBV7-2	TRBD1	few	TRBJ2-1	CASSVPGQENPFF
TRBV2	-	once	TRBJ1-5	CASTRSPNQPQHF
TRBV5-4	TRBD2	-	TRBJ2-3	CASSPRTSGAATDTQYF
TRBV6-1	TRBD1	-	TRBJ1-2	CASWTGLHGYTF
TRBV6-5	-	-	TRBJ1-5	CASNIFPSNQPQHF
TRBV6-1	-	-	TRBJ2-1	CASKVGEPNEQFF
TRBV11-2	TRBD2	few	TRBJ2-7	CASSLASGALHEQYF
TRBV5-1	-	-	TRBJ1-5	CASSLQGEDQPQHF
TRBV6-1	-	-	TRBJ2-7	CASSEPWATYEQYF
TRBV30	TRBD2	-	TRBJ2-1	CAWRILGGGADEQFF
TRBV18	-	-	TRBJ2-7	CASSPRRDEQYF
TRBV5-1	TRBD1	-	TRBJ2-3	CASSLNQRDRGLADTQYF
TRBV11-3	TRBD2	-	TRBJ2-5	CASSGRAQETQYF
TRBV15	-	-	TRBJ1-6	CATSRGRNSPLHF
TRBV5-4	-	-	TRBJ2-3	CASSPDSPSTDTQYF
TRBV18	TRBD1	-	TRBJ2-7	CASSPRTGVHEQYF
TRBV6-6	-	-	TRBJ2-2	CASSSRRQQGIGLFF
TRBV15	TRBD1	-	TRBJ2-1	CATSIGQGAYNEQFF
TRBV7-9	-	-	TRBJ1-4	CASSSTDEKLFF
TRBV4-1	TRBD2	-	TRBJ2-5	CASSQDPSGGQETQYF
TRBV21-1	-	-	TRBJ1-2	CASSTQGPYNYGYTF
TRBV5-4	TRBD1	once	TRBJ1-1	CASSLSLGQGNTEAFF
TRBV7-9	TRBD1	few	TRBJ2-7	CASSGEGLQGATPYEQYF
TRBV4-2	TRBD1	-	TRBJ2-2	CASSQDRGGGQGSPGELFF
TRBV5-1	-	-	TRBJ2-7	CASSSGQSSYEQYF
TRBV5-1	-	-	TRBJ2-1	CASSGSGVEDNEQFF
TRBV6-6	-	-	TRBJ1-2	CASSQDRRINYGYTF
TRBV6-1	TRBD2	once	TRBJ2-7	CASSALAGLISYEQYF
TRBV2	-	-	TRBJ1-1	CASSVQQNTEAFF
TRBV28	TRBD2	-	TRBJ2-5	CASSSLAGREETQYF
TRBV2	-	-	TRBJ1-1	CASSEFFGAFF
TRBV5-4	TRBD1	-	TRBJ2-2	CASSDRGSGDTGELFF
TRBV28	-	-	TRBJ2-3	CASRPGGTDTQYF
TRBV2	-	-	TRBJ2-1	CASIGTQISYNEQFF
TRBV7-2	-	-	TRBJ2-5	CASSLDGGRGTQYF
TRBV6-5	TRBD1	-	TRBJ1-2	CASRRGQGNYGYTF
TRBV11-2	-	-	TRBJ2-5	CASRKQQAAETQYF
TRBV25-1	TRBD2	-	TRBJ2-5	CASSESSGGEETQYF